Presented here are 14 T cell receptor beta chains from one specimen sequenced in a study of cytomegalovirus exposure and HLA in healthy donors. Amplification used 60 Vbeta primers and 13 Jbeta primers. Method: immunoSEQ multiplex PCR; TCRdb's copy keeps in-frame clones and lacks some. The sample consists of about 250,000 clones, around 66% of them appearing once. Sequences were obtained from PBMCs. The source of these receptors is a female donor in good health and CMV-seronegative.

The genes are TRBV25-1 and TRBJ1-1; D call uncertain. The CDR3 is 14 amino acids. Per germline, CDR1 MGHDK and CDR2 SYGVNS. The V and J ends lost 7 bases and 0 bases respectively, with 12 bases between them. The CDR3 DNA reads as TGTGCCAGCAAGTTCCGGGGTCTGAACACTGAAGCTTTCTTT. It codes for CASKFRGLNTEAFF.

CDR3 nucleotide sequence: TGTGCCAGCAGCTTAGCCGGGAGCTCCTACAATGAGCAGTTCTTC. It yields the protein CASSLAGSSYNEQFF. The V call is TRBV7-8, the J call TRBJ2-1; a weak D match, TRBD2 (6 bases). The germline V and J ends were trimmed by 0 bases and 0 bases, with 6 bases remaining between them. Per the germline V gene, CDR1 is SGHVS and CDR2 is FQNEAQ. The CDR3 sequence is 15 residues long.

This clone was counted between two and nine times. The chain uses TRBV7-9 and TRBJ2-1; D uncertain. With 5 bases removed from V and 1 base from J, the gap between germline ends came to 12 bases. The CDR3 runs to 15 residues. Germline CDR1 and CDR2: SEHNR and FQNEAQ (reference sequence). This CDR3 is CASSPESRSYNEQFF. The CDR3 DNA reads TGTGCCAGCAGCCCCGAGTCAAGATCCTACAATGAGCAGTTCTTC.

This sequence joins TRBV11-2 and TRBJ2-1; D gene ambiguous. This CDR3 is built from 12 residues. V was shortened by 1 base and J by 9 bases, with 7 bases between the two germline ends. Germline CDR1 is SGHAT and CDR2 is FQNNGV. The CDR3 nucleotides read TGTGCCAGCAGCTTAGGGTCGCGTGAGCAGTTCTTC. Residues: CASSLGSREQFF.

The rearrangement joins TRBV28 to TRBJ2-7; TRBD1 agrees at 10 bases. From germline, CDR1 is MDHEN and CDR2 SYDVKM. Trimming at V came to 6 bases and at J to 1 base, leaving 6 bases not matched to a gene. This CDR3 region has 15 residues. For the CDR3, the DNA is TGTGCCAGCAGACCCGGGACAGGGGCGTCCTACGAGCAGTACTTC. Protein product: CASRPGTGASYEQYF.

The table lists this clone with a few counts. The V and J genes are TRBV6-5 and TRBJ2-1; D is possibly TRBD2 (5 bases). The CDR3 runs to 12 residues. The germline V gene encodes CDR1 MNHEY and CDR2 SVGAGI. With 4 bases removed from V and 4 bases from J, the gap between germline ends came to 5 bases. DNA for the CDR3: TGTGCCAGCAGTTCGGGATACAATGAGCAGTTCTTC. Its protein product is CASSSGYNEQFF.

The chain has TRBV7-2 and TRBJ2-5, with no clear D. Between the trimmed V and J ends, which lost 6 bases and 8 bases, there was a span of 13 bases. This CDR3 is built from 12 residues. Germline V CDR1 and CDR2: SGHTA, FQGNSA. CDR3 in DNA: TGTGCCAGCAGTTTCTTACTAACAACCCAGTACTTC. It specifies CASSFLLTTQYF.

This chain joins TRBV6-1 and TRBJ1-5; D is ambiguous. From germline, CDR1 is MNHNS and CDR2 SASEGT. Deletions cut 6 bases from V and 1 base from J, with 10 bases between. This CDR3 region has 14 residues. CDR3 nucleotides: TGTGCCAGCAGACTGACAATCAGCAATCAGCCCCAGCATTTT. Protein product: CASRLTISNQPQHF.

V gene TRBV13 combines with J gene TRBJ2-7; D is perhaps TRBD1 (5 bases). V dropped 5 bases and J dropped 9 bases, with 17 bases sitting between them. Germline V lookup: CDR1 PRHDT, CDR2 FYEKMQ (reference sequence). This CDR3 contains 13 residues. The CDR3 reads CASSDLQERTQYF. CDR3 DNA sequence: TGTGCCAGCAGCGACCTACAGGAACGGACGCAGTACTTC.

This chain links TRBV5-1 with TRBJ2-5; TRBD1 matches at 9 bases. The DNA end is more similar to TRBJ2-7, so the J call may be wrong. The CDR3 spans 15 residues. Germline CDR1 SGHRS, CDR2 YFSETQ. The CDR3 region has the DNA TGCGCCAGCAGCCCTACAGGGGGCGAAACCTACGAGCAGTACTTC. It is translated as CASSPTGGETYEQYF.

As regards this clone: A junction boundary mismatches the germline segment, possibly from a read error. This sequence joins TRBV7-9 and TRBJ1-3, with 7 nucleotides matching TRBD1. The CDR3 is 15 amino acids. Germline values: CDR1 SEHNR, CDR2 FQNEAQ (reference sequence). CDR3 sequence: CSSSSRQGAENTIYF. CDR3 bases: TGTTCCAGCAGCTCCAGACAGGGCGCTGAAAACACCATATATTTT.

This clone was recorded only once. This CDR3 reads CASRGQREYRWNEQFF. CDR3 sequence (DNA): TGTGCCAGCAGGGGACAAAGGGAGTACAGATGGAATGAGCAGTTCTTC. The rearrangement uses TRBV6-6 and TRBJ2-1; a possible D gene is TRBD1 (6 bases). The germline V gene has CDR1 MNHNY and CDR2 SVGAGI (reference sequence). V dropped 6 bases and J dropped 7 bases, with 22 bases sitting between them. The CDR3 extends over 16 amino acids.

In DNA, the CDR3 is TGCGCCAGCAGTGAGCGGGACAGAAATCAGCCCCAGCATTTT. Translation gives CASSERDRNQPQHF. V gene TRBV10-2 combines with J gene TRBJ1-5, with 7 positions matching TRBD1. V lost 2 bases and J lost 4; bases outside the gene matches: 2. The germline gives CDR1 WSHSY, CDR2 SAAADI. The CDR3 runs 14 residues.

The rearrangement links TRBV5-1 to TRBJ2-2; 12 positions agree with TRBD2. The CDR3 covers 17 residues. J was trimmed by 1 base and V by 0 bases; bases with no gene match: 1. Germline assignment: CDR1 SGHRS and CDR2 YFSETQ. The CDR3 spells CASSLGLAGVNTGELFF. CDR3 DNA: TGCGCCAGCAGCTTGGGACTAGCGGGAGTGAACACCGGGGAGCTGTTTTTT.